The next 8 T cell receptor beta chains were all read from a single sample in a study of cytomegalovirus exposure and HLA in healthy donors (dated by TCRdb to the late 2010s). The library was made by the immunoSEQ multiplex PCR assay. The immuneACCESS repertoire file appears here via TCRdb, limited to in-frame rearrangements. These files lack a portion of the clones; in checked studies, under half of the deficit traces to unresolved V genes, and the cause of the others is not known. Within this sample are about 110,000 clones, with 90% to 97% of them counted one time only. The ten most abundant clones make up 0.67% of the sample. Sequencing input: PBMCs. The receptors were gathered from a woman under 30 in good health and CMV-seronegative.

The genes are TRBV13 and TRBJ1-1; D is unresolved. Per germline, CDR1 PRHDT and CDR2 FYEKMQ (reference sequence). The CDR3 loop spans 14 amino acids. With 10 bases removed from V and 4 bases from J, the gap between germline ends came to 19 bases. The CDR3 nucleotides are TGTGCCACCCCCACCCGAGAGGGCGTCACTGAAGCTTTCTTT. Protein: CATPTREGVTEAFF.

The chain is built from TRBV6-5 and TRBJ2-2; 7 bases are shared with TRBD2. CDR3 length: 14 residues. J lost 2 bases, V lost 6 bases, and 3 bases had no gene match. The germline V gene encodes CDR1 MNHEY and CDR2 SVGAGI. The CDR3 region has the DNA TGTGCCAGCAGGGGACTACCTAACACCGGGGAGCTGTTTTTT. This translates into CASRGLPNTGELFF.

In DNA form, the CDR3 reads TGCAGCGTTGACGCACAGGACGGAAATGAGCAGTTCTTC. It encodes CSVDAQDGNEQFF. The chain joins TRBV29-1 to TRBJ2-1; weak D call: TRBD1 (5 bases). Trimming took off 3 bases at V and 7 bases at J, with 13 bases between the two ends. Germline V gene sequence: CDR1 SQVTM, CDR2 ANQGSEA. The CDR3 consists of 13 residues.

The rearrangement joins TRBV6-6 to TRBJ1-5; 7 nucleotides align to TRBD1. Trimming cost V 6 bases and J 4 bases; bases outside gene matches: 9. Germline V gene sequence: CDR1 MNHNY, CDR2 SVGAGI (reference sequence). The CDR3 extends over 15 amino acids. The CDR3 loop is CASSRPDRANQPQHF. In DNA form, the CDR3 reads TGTGCCAGCAGCCGTCCCGACAGGGCAAATCAGCCCCAGCATTTT.

CDR3 sequence: CASSQDSGYGNTIYF. The CDR3 region has the DNA TGCGCCAGCAGCCAAGACTCGGGGTATGGAAACACCATATATTTT. The chain employs TRBV4-1 and TRBJ1-3; D is unclear. This CDR3 comprises 15 residues. V was trimmed by 0 bases and J by 3 bases, leaving 9 bases between them. Per the germline V gene, CDR1 is MGHRA and CDR2 is YSYEKL.

J is TRBJ2-5 and V is TRBV4-2; tentatively, D is TRBD2 (5 bases). With 0 bases removed from V and 4 bases from J, the gap between germline ends came to 9 bases. Germline V gives CDR1 LGHNA, CDR2 YNFKEQ. CDR3 length equals 14 residues. DNA of the CDR3: TGTGCCAGCAGCCAAGATTTAGGGAGAGAGACCCAGTACTTC. It encodes CASSQDLGRETQYF.

V and J are TRBV4-2 and TRBJ1-4, with unresolved D. CDR3 length equals 17 residues. V was cut by 1 base and J by 0 bases, with 12 bases left in between. From germline, CDR1 is LGHNA and CDR2 YNFKEQ. This chain's CDR3 is CASSQVLLGATNEKLFF. DNA for the CDR3: TGTGCCAGCAGCCAAGTGCTTCTAGGTGCAACTAATGAAAAACTGTTTTTT.

The J gene is TRBJ2-5, the V gene TRBV5-4; perhaps TRBD2 as D (6 bases). Germline CDR1 is SGHNT and CDR2 is YYREEE (reference sequence). The CDR3 runs 14 residues. V was shortened by 3 bases and J by 2 bases, with 11 bases between the two germline ends. CDR3 sequence (DNA): TGTGCCAGCAGCTGGGGGACTGCTCAAGAGACCCAGTACTTC. Its protein is CASSWGTAQETQYF.